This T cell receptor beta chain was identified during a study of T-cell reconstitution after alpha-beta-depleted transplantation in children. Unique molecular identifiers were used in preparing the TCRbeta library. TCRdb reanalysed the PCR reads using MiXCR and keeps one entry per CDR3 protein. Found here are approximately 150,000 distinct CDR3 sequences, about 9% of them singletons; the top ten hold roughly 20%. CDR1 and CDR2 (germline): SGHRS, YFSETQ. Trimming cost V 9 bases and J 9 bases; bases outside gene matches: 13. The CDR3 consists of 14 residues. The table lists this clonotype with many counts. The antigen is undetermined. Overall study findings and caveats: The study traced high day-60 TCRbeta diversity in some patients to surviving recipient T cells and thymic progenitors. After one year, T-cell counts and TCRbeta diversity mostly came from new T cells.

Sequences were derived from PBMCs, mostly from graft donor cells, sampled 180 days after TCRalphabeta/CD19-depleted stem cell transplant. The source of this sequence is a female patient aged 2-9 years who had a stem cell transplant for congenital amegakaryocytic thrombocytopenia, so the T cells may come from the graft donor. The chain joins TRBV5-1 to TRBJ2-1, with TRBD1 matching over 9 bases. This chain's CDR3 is CATKTGTGWGEQFF. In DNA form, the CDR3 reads TGCGCCACAAAGACCGGGACAGGGTGGGGTGAGCAGTTCTTC.